These 21 T cell receptor beta chains share one sample of origin, sequenced in a study of T cells after yellow fever vaccination (dated by TCRdb to between 2019 and 2020). Library generation was performed with 5' RACE. The sequencing machine was an Illumina NovaSeq 6000. Using fastp at Q25 and MiXCR, TCRdb reprocessed the public reads and kept productive beta chains. Every CDR3 protein is listed once, alongside the most common genes and DNA of its rows. This sample comprises just over 300,000 distinct CDR3 sequences, approximately 3.8% of them detected only once. The top ten hold 20% to 30% of the sample. In light of the paper, this sample's treatment or condition label describes: live attenuated yellow fever vaccine strain. The input for sequencing was PBMCs, taken on the day of the yellow fever booster vaccination. The receptors come from a man younger than 35 who received the YFV17D yellow fever vaccine.

In its sample, this clonotype was seen a few times. The chain combines TRBV6-2 or TRBV6-3 with TRBJ1-5; D gene unclear. This CDR3 is 14 amino acids long. V was cut by 2 bases and J by 3 bases, with 8 bases left in between. Per the germline V gene, CDR1 is MNHEY and CDR2 is SVGEGT. CDR3 residues: CASSYTRSNQPQHF. The DNA for the CDR3 is TGTGCCAGCAGTTACACGAGATCCAATCAGCCCCAGCATTTT.

This clonotype was recorded many times. The V and J genes are TRBV6-5 and TRBJ1-5, with D possibly matching TRBD1 (6 bases). The V gene lost 6 bases and the J gene lost 5 bases, with 17 bases spanning the gap. The CDR3 is 15 residues long. Germline V CDR1 and CDR2: MNHEY, SVGAGI. The CDR3 DNA reads as TGTGCCAGCAGCCTCGGGGGCCCCCAGGATCAGCCCCAGCATTTT. Translation gives CASSLGGPQDQPQHF.

The V gene is TRBV7-2, the J gene TRBJ2-3; D is ambiguous. Trimming shortened V by 7 bases and J by 3 bases, and 8 bases separated the two germline ends. CDR1 and CDR2 (germline): SGHTA, FQGNSA. CDR3 size: 12 residues. CDR3 residues: CASTSRTDTQYF. CDR3 bases: TGTGCCAGCACCAGCAGGACAGATACGCAGTATTTT.

The chain has TRBV27 and TRBJ2-2, with D possibly matching TRBD1 (6 bases). This CDR3 comprises 13 residues. The V and J ends lost 6 bases and 5 bases respectively, with 10 bases between them. Per germline, CDR1 MNHEY and CDR2 SMNVEV (reference sequence). CDR3 region: CASSITGTGELFF. CDR3 nucleotides: TGTGCCAGCAGCATCACAGGGACCGGGGAGCTGTTTTTT.

This clonotype occurred many times. The CDR3 coding sequence is TGTGCCAGCAGTTACGGGGACTACCGCGGGGAGCTGTTTTTT. This codes for CASSYGDYRGELFF. The chain couples TRBV6-2 or TRBV6-3 to TRBJ2-2, with 7 bases identical to TRBD2. The CDR3 length is 14 residues. V lost 2 bases, J lost 7 bases, and 4 bases stayed unmatched. Germline lookup yields CDR1 MNHEY and CDR2 SVGEGT.

This clonotype was recorded at least ten times. The V gene is TRBV5-1, the J gene TRBJ2-1; the D call may be TRBD1 or TRBD2 (5 bases each). The V and J ends lost 0 bases and 0 bases respectively, with 7 bases between them. The CDR3 extends over 15 amino acids. Germline CDR1 reads SGHRS; CDR2 reads YFSETQ. The CDR3 loop is CASSLDGGSYNEQFF. The CDR3 nucleotides are TGCGCCAGCAGCTTGGATGGGGGCTCCTACAATGAGCAGTTCTTC.

This clonotype was seen a few times. The V gene is TRBV18, the J gene TRBJ1-5, with D perhaps TRBD1 (5 bases). Germline CDR1 and CDR2: KGHSH and LQKENI. The CDR3 is 16 residues long. V was cut by 0 bases and J by 5 bases, with 14 bases left in between. This CDR3 reads CASSPPMTVLYQPQHF. Here the CDR3 DNA reads TGTGCCAGCTCACCACCGATGACAGTACTTTATCAGCCCCAGCATTTT.

This clonotype was recorded at least ten times. The chain has TRBV7-2 and TRBJ2-3, with D unclear. Germline V gene sequence: CDR1 SGHTA, CDR2 FQGNSA. V was cut by 4 bases and J by 7 bases, with 12 bases left in between. This CDR3 region has 13 residues. CDR3 in amino acids: CASSSQVRNTQYF. The CDR3, as DNA: TGTGCCAGCAGCTCGCAGGTCCGGAATACGCAGTATTTT. The variable domain in full, completed from reference TRBV7-2 and TRBJ2-3, reads GAGVSQSPSNKVTEKGKDVELRCDPISGHTALYWYRQSLGQGLEFLIYFQGNSAPDKSGLPSDRFSAERTGGSVSTLTIQRTQQEDSAVYLCASSSQVRNTQYFGPGTRLTVL.

The sample holds many counts of this clonotype. This chain uses TRBV5-1 with TRBJ2-3; D is unclear. This CDR3 comprises 13 residues. Deletions cut 0 bases from V and 3 bases from J, with 5 bases between. Germline V gives CDR1 SGHRS, CDR2 YFSETQ. This chain's CDR3 is CASSLDGTDTQYF. CDR3 bases: TGCGCCAGCAGCTTGGACGGGACAGATACGCAGTATTTT.

The V and J genes are TRBV9 and TRBJ2-5, with 16 bases matching TRBD2. V shed 3 bases and J 4 bases; nucleotides not matched to a gene: 9. CDR1 SGDLS and CDR2 YYNGEE come from the germline V gene. The CDR3 loop spans 18 amino acids. CDR3 sequence reads: CASSAWGTSGGAGETQYF. The CDR3 coding sequence is TGTGCCAGCAGCGCGTGGGGGACTAGCGGGGGGGCCGGAGAGACCCAGTACTTC.

In this sample, this clonotype turned up many times. The V and J genes are TRBV20-1 and TRBJ2-5; TRBD1 agrees at 9 bases. The CDR3 spans 14 residues. The germline V gene has CDR1 DFQATT and CDR2 SNEGSKA (reference sequence). J was trimmed by 5 bases and V by 2 bases; bases with no gene match: 6. The CDR3 region has the DNA TGCAGTGCTAGATGGGGACAGGGCCAGGAGACCCAGTACTTC. This translates into CSARWGQGQETQYF.

This clonotype was found many times. The chain recombines TRBV18 with TRBJ2-7, with a possible D match to TRBD2 (5 bases). The CDR3 has 14 residues. The germline CDR1 and CDR2 sequences are KGHSH and LQKENI. V was cut by 3 bases and J by 4 bases, with 13 bases left in between. The CDR3 DNA sequence: TGTGCCAGCTCACCGAACGAACGGGGATACGAGCAGTACGTC. Amino acid sequence: CASSPNERGYEQYV.

This clonotype was recorded many times. The chain employs TRBV4-1 and TRBJ2-5, with 11 nucleotides matching TRBD2. Germline V gene data show CDR1 as MGHRA and CDR2 as YSYEKL. Trimming took 0 bases from V and 5 from J; bases not matched to a gene: 8. The CDR3 is made up of 17 amino acids. CDR3 coding DNA: TGCGCCAGCAGCCAAGATCCTCTAGCGGGGGGATTTGAGACCCAGTACTTC. The encoded protein is CASSQDPLAGGFETQYF.

This clonotype was found many times. This chain links TRBV7-9 with TRBJ1-5; TRBD1 matches at 7 bases. With V trimmed by 5 bases and J by 0 bases, 4 bases remained unmatched. The germline gives CDR1 SEHNR, CDR2 FQNEAQ (reference sequence). The CDR3 sequence is 15 residues long. DNA of the CDR3: TGTGCCAGCAGCCACAGGGGTACTAGCAATCAGCCCCAGCATTTT. It codes for CASSHRGTSNQPQHF.

This clonotype was seen more than once but under ten times. The chain is built from TRBV20-1 and TRBJ1-6, with unresolved D. This CDR3 is built from 13 residues. The germline CDR1 and CDR2 sequences are DFQATT and SNEGSKA (reference sequence). V was cut by 3 bases and J by 8 bases, with 11 bases left in between. The CDR3 coding sequence is TGCAGTGCTAGGGCCTTCCCTTATTCACCCCTCCACTTT. Its translation: CSARAFPYSPLHF.

The V call is TRBV27, the J call TRBJ1-1, with 10 bases that match TRBD1. V trimming: 0 bases; J trimming: 6 bases; junction bases outside the gene matches: 13. This CDR3 spans 18 amino acids. CDR1 is MNHEY and CDR2 is SMNVEV in the germline V gene (reference sequence). CDR3 DNA sequence: TGTGCCAGCAGTTTATCGAGTCCGTCTGGACAGGGGGTTTCTGAAGCTTTCTTT. Translated, it gives CASSLSSPSGQGVSEAFF.

With respect to this clonotype: This clone may be a read error of a much larger clone one base away. The chain has TRBV5-1 and TRBJ2-7; D unclear. CDR3 size: 13 residues. Trimming shortened V by 4 bases and J by 2 bases, and 10 bases separated the two germline ends. In germline, CDR1 is SGHRS, CDR2 YFSETQ. DNA of the CDR3: TGCGCCAGCAGCGTAGATAGTCCCTACGAGCAGTACTTC. Its protein is CASSVDSPYEQYF.

This clonotype was counted only a few times. The chain carries TRBV5-5 and TRBJ1-2; 7 bases fit TRBD1. The CDR3 is made up of 13 amino acids. J gave up 6 bases and V 4 bases, and 6 bases lay outside the gene matches. Germline V gene sequence: CDR1 SGHKS, CDR2 YYEKEE (reference sequence). The CDR3 loop reads CASSLTGEDGYTF. The CDR3, as DNA: TGTGCCAGCAGCCTCACAGGGGAGGATGGCTACACCTTC.

The J gene is TRBJ1-5, the V gene TRBV6-1; D is undetermined. The V end was cut by 0 bases, the J end by 7 bases, with 16 bases between. There are 16 residues in the CDR3. Germline lookup yields CDR1 MNHNS and CDR2 SASEGT. CDR3: CASSEALPTPWQPQHF. As DNA, the CDR3 is TGTGCCAGCAGTGAAGCATTGCCGACCCCATGGCAGCCCCAGCATTTT.

The CDR3 region is CASSLPPSGGMKTQYF. The CDR3 coding sequence is TGTGCCAGCAGCTTACCGCCTAGCGGGGGGATGAAGACCCAGTACTTC. This chain joins TRBV11-1 and TRBJ2-5; 11 bases line up with TRBD2. The germline gives CDR1 SGHAT, CDR2 FQDESV (reference sequence). The CDR3 runs 16 residues. V shed 2 bases, J shed 6 bases, and the junction held 8 bases outside the gene matches.

This clonotype was counted at least ten times. V gene TRBV5-1 combines with J gene TRBJ2-7; the D call may be TRBD1 or TRBD2 (5 bases each). The CDR3 spans 13 residues. The V end was cut by 3 bases, the J end by 6 bases, with 13 bases between. Germline-derived CDR1 and CDR2 are SGHRS and YFSETQ. CDR3: CASSSGRIGEQYV. The CDR3 bases are TGCGCCAGCAGCTCGGGACGAATTGGCGAGCAGTACGTC.